The 15 T cell receptor beta chains reported below all come from one sample, sequenced in a study of metastatic and nonmetastatic thyroid tumors. TCRdb re-analyzed the PCR reads using MiXCR. The top ten hold roughly 4% of the sample, which has 85,000 to 95,000 clones, just under 15% seen once. The entire patient cohort was treatment-naive prior to thyroid surgery. The source material was blood. These TCRs come from a female donor with papillary thyroid cancer or a benign thyroid nodule (not recorded which). Some clones in this sample may be carry-over from other donors' samples.

Comments on this clone: This sequence may be a read error, since a much larger clone differs from it by one base. This CDR3 fails to terminate in the conserved phenylalanine or tryptophan, so it likely reflects a read error. The J gene is TRBJ1-1, the V gene TRBV12-3 or TRBV12-4, with D possibly being TRBD1 (5 bases). The CDR3 runs 13 residues. Trimming removed 4 bases at V and 4 bases at J, with 10 bases between. CDR3 DNA: TGTGCCAGCAGTTATGGGGGTCGCACTGAAGCTTTCCTT. Its translation is CASSYGGRTEAFL.

This clone was detected many times. The rearrangement links TRBV28 to TRBJ1-5; a possible D gene is TRBD1 (6 bases). Per germline, CDR1 MDHEN and CDR2 SYDVKM. The CDR3 sequence is 16 residues long. Trimming cost V 3 bases and J 7 bases, with 19 bases left between them. The CDR3: CASSFYEQGHFQPQHF. The CDR3 DNA reads as TGTGCCAGCAGTTTTTATGAACAGGGACATTTCCAGCCCCAGCATTTT.

This clone was seen at least ten times. V and J are TRBV5-1 and TRBJ2-7; 10 bases are shared with TRBD1. V trimming: 0 bases; J trimming: 5 bases; junction bases outside the gene matches: 2. The CDR3 contains 14 residues. CDR1 is SGHRS, CDR2 YFSETQ, per germline. CDR3 in DNA: TGCGCCAGCAGCTTGGGGGACAGGGGACACGAGCAGTACTTC. This sequence encodes CASSLGDRGHEQYF.

This clone appeared a few times. This may stem from a read error, because a much larger clone lies one nucleotide away. The chain has TRBV20-1 and TRBJ2-7; a possible D gene is TRBD1 (5 bases). V lost 6 bases, J lost 2 bases, and 11 bases lay in between. The CDR3 runs to 12 residues. CDR1 and CDR2 (germline): DFQATT, SNEGSKA (reference sequence). In DNA form, the CDR3 reads TGCAGTGCCCACAGGTACCCCTACGAGCAGTACTTC. Translated, it gives CSAHRYPYEQYF.

Ten or more counts support this clone. The V and J genes are TRBV11-2 and TRBJ1-2; D is undetermined. V was trimmed by 5 bases and J by 8 bases, leaving 21 bases between them. The V gene's germline CDR1 is SGHAT and CDR2 FQNNGV. The CDR3 spans 15 residues. The CDR3 nucleotides read TGTGCCAGCAGCCGCAACCAAAGGGTTCCTTACGGCTACACCTTC. It translates to CASSRNQRVPYGYTF.

A word on this clone: Mismatch with germline at one junction end may stem from a read error. This rearrangement joins TRBV3-1 to TRBJ2-7, with D possibly TRBD2 on 7 matching bases. Per germline, CDR1 LGHDT and CDR2 YNNKEL (reference sequence). This CDR3 contains 14 residues. CDR3 bases: TGTGCCAGCAGCCGCGGGGGCGTGACCTACGATCAGTACTTC. Its protein is CASSRGGVTYDQYF.

Concerning this clone itself: At one of its ends the junction is not consistent with the germline gene, which may arise from a read error. This chain connects TRBV28 to TRBJ2-1; D gene uncertain. The CDR3 spans 13 residues. Germline CDR1 is MDHEN and CDR2 is SYDVKM. The CDR3 sequence: CASLALSYNEQFF. The DNA for the CDR3 is TGTGCCAGCCTGGCCCTCTCCTACAATGAACAGTTCTTC.

This clone appeared many times. The genes are TRBV2 and TRBJ2-2, with D possibly matching TRBD1 (7 bases). Germline V lookup: CDR1 SNHLY, CDR2 FYNNEI. With 8 bases removed from V and 3 bases from J, the gap between germline ends came to 13 bases. The CDR3 runs to 14 residues. The CDR3 sequence: CASQGGLDTGELFF. DNA for the CDR3: TGTGCCAGCCAGGGGGGATTGGACACCGGGGAGCTGTTTTTT.

With respect to this clone: A read error is possible here, since a much larger clone lies one base away. At the DNA level, this CDR3 is encoded by other sequences in the same sample as well. The J gene is TRBJ2-5, the V gene TRBV20-1; TRBD1 is a possible D gene (6 bases). The CDR3 runs to 14 residues. Germline V gives CDR1 DFQATT, CDR2 SNEGSKA (reference sequence). With 4 bases removed from V and 5 bases from J, the gap between germline ends came to 17 bases. The CDR3 DNA reads as TGCAGTGCTACCGACAGGAATTTACAGGAGACCCAGTACTTC. Amino acid sequence: CSATDRNLQETQYF.

This clone occurred many times. The chain carries TRBV28 and TRBJ1-1; D is perhaps TRBD1 (5 bases). Trimming removed 4 bases from V and 3 bases from J, with 18 bases in between. There are 16 residues in the CDR3. Germline CDR1 reads MDHEN; CDR2 reads SYDVKM. The CDR3 loop reads CASSYPGPNGYTEAFF. CDR3 DNA: TGTGCCAGCAGTTACCCGGGACCCAACGGGTACACTGAAGCTTTCTTT.

This clone was seen more than once but under ten times. This chain connects TRBV6-1 to TRBJ1-5, with a weak D call TRBD1 (6 bases). This CDR3 has 15 residues. The germline gives CDR1 MNHNS, CDR2 SASEGT. V lost 8 bases, J lost 4 bases, and 18 bases lay in between. The DNA for the CDR3 is TGTGCCAGCGGGGGGCCCCTAGGGGGTAATCAGCCCCAGCATTTT. Encoded protein: CASGGPLGGNQPQHF.

Concerning this clone: Since a much larger clone is just one base distant, this may be a read error. V gene TRBV28 combines with J gene TRBJ1-5; the match to TRBD1 covers 7 bases. Trimming removed 6 bases from V and 0 bases from J; junction bases left unmatched: 5. There are 15 residues in the CDR3. The germline V gene has CDR1 MDHEN and CDR2 SYDVKM. DNA of the CDR3: TGTGCCAGCAGCCGAGGGGGCGGTAGCAATCAGCCCCAGCATTTT. It specifies CASSRGGGSNQPQHF.

This clone has ten or more counts. V gene TRBV10-2 combines with J gene TRBJ1-1; D gene ambiguous. The CDR3 totals 17 residues. Germline CDR1 and CDR2: WSHSY and SAAADI. The V end was cut by 3 bases, the J end by 0 bases, with 17 bases between. CDR3 sequence reads: CASSEGLLGGLNTEAFF. The CDR3 DNA reads as TGCGCCAGCAGTGAAGGCCTATTGGGAGGACTGAACACTGAAGCTTTCTTT.

This clone came up many times. The chain joins TRBV29-1 to TRBJ1-1, with a weak D call TRBD1 (5 bases). The CDR3 covers 12 residues. Germline V lookup: CDR1 SQVTM, CDR2 ANQGSEA. Trimming shortened V by 7 bases and J by 1 base, and 10 bases separated the two germline ends. The CDR3 DNA reads TGCAGCGGGGGCCTCAGGAACACTGAAGCTTTCTTT. Amino acids: CSGGLRNTEAFF. The whole variable domain, remainder taken from reference TRBV29-1 and TRBJ1-1, is SAVISQKPSRDICQRGTSLTIQCQVDSQVTMMFWYRQQPGQSLTLIATANQGSEATYESGFVIDKFPISRPNLTFSTLTVSNMSPEDSSIYLCSGGLRNTEAFFGQGTRLTVV.

Notes on this clone: One end of the junction varies from germline; a read error may be responsible. The chain links TRBV4-1 to TRBJ2-5; either TRBD1 or TRBD2 may supply D (5 bases each). Germline CDR1 is MGHRA and CDR2 is YSYEKL. The CDR3 extends over 14 amino acids. CDR3 sequence (DNA): TGCGCCAGCAGCCAAGTCGGGACGAAGGAGACCAAGTACTTC. It yields the protein CASSQVGTKETKYF.